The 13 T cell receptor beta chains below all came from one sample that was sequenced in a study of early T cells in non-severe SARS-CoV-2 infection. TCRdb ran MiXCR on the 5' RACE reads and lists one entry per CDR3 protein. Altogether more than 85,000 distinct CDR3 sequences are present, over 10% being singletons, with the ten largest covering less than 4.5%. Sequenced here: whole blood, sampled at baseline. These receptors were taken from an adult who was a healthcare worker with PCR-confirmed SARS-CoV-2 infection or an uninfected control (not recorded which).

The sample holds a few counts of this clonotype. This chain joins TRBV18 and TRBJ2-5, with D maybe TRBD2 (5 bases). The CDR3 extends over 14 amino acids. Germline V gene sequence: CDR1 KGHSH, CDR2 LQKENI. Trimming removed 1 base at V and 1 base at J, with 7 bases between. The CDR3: CASSPQDFQETQYF. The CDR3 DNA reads TGTGCCAGCTCACCACAGGACTTCCAAGAGACCCAGTACTTC.

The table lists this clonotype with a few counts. Here the CDR3 DNA reads TGTGCCAGCAGTTACGGGCAGACCATGAACACTGAAGCTTTCTTT. Protein sequence: CASSYGQTMNTEAFF. This chain joins TRBV6-6 and TRBJ1-1; D gene ambiguous. The germline V and J ends were trimmed by 2 bases and 0 bases, with 10 bases remaining between them. This CDR3 is built from 15 residues. Germline V gene sequence: CDR1 MNHNY, CDR2 SVGAGI (reference sequence).

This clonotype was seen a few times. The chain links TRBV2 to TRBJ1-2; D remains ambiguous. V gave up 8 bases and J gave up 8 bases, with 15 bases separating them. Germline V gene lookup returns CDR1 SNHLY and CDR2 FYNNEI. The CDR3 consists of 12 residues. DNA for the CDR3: TGTGCCAGCCGGGATCTAGGGCGAGGCTACACCTTC. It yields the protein CASRDLGRGYTF. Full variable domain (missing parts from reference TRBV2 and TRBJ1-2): EPEVTQTPSHQVTQMGQEVILRCVPISNHLYFYWYRQILGQKVEFLVSFYNNEISEKSEIFDDQFSVERPDGSNFTLKIRSTKLEDSAMYFCASRDLGRGYTFGSGTRLTVV.

The CDR3 region is CATSESTGRETQYF. CDR3 bases: TGTGCCACCAGTGAATCGACAGGGAGAGAGACCCAGTACTTC. V gene TRBV24-1 combines with J gene TRBJ2-5; 7 positions match TRBD1. With V trimmed by 4 bases and J by 4 bases, 5 bases remained unmatched. The CDR3 consists of 14 residues. Germline V gene lookup returns CDR1 KGHDR and CDR2 SFDVKD.

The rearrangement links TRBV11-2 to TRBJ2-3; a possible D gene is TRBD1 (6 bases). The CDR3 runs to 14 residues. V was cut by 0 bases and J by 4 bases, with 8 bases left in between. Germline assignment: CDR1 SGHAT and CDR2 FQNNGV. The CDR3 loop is CASSLDRTADTQYF. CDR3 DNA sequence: TGTGCCAGCAGCTTAGATAGGACAGCAGATACGCAGTATTTT.

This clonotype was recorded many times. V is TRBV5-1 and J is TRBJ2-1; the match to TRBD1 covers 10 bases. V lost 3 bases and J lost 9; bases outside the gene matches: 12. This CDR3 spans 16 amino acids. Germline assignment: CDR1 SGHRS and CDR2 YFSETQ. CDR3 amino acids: CASSWDRGSSVAEQFF. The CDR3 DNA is TGCGCCAGCAGCTGGGACAGGGGCTCTAGTGTGGCTGAGCAGTTCTTC.

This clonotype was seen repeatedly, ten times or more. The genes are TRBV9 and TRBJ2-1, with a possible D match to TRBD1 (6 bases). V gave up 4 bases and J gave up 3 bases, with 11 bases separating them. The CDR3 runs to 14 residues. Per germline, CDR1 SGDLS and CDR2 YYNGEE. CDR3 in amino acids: CASSQTGFYNEQFF. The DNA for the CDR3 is TGTGCCAGCAGCCAAACAGGGTTCTACAATGAGCAGTTCTTC.

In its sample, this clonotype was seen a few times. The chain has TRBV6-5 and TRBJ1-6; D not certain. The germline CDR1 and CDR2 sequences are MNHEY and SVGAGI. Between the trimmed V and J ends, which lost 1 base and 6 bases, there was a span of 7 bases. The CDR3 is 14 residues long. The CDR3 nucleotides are TGTGCCAGCAGTTACTTGGACCGTAATTCACCCCTCCACTTT. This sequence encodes CASSYLDRNSPLHF.

Written as DNA, the CDR3 is TGTGCCAGCAGTCCCCCCCGCGGGGGGTCGGGGCAGCAGTACTTC. Its protein is CASSPPRGGSGQQYF. The J gene is TRBJ2-7, the V gene TRBV28, with TRBD2 identical over 8 bases. Trimming cost V 5 bases and J 8 bases; bases outside gene matches: 14. The CDR3 totals 15 residues. In germline, CDR1 is MDHEN, CDR2 SYDVKM.

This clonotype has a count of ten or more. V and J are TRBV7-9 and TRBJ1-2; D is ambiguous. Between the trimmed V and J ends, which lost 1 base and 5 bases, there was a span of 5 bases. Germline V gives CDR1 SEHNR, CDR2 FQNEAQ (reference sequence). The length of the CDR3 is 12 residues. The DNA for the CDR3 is TGTGCCAGCAGCTTAGATTGGTATGGCTACACCTTC. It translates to CASSLDWYGYTF.

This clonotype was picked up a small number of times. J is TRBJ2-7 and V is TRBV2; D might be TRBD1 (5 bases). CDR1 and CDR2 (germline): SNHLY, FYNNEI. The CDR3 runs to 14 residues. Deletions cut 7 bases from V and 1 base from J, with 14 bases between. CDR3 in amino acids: CASILDSNSYEQYF. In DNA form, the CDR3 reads TGTGCCAGCATTCTAGACAGTAATTCCTACGAGCAGTACTTC.

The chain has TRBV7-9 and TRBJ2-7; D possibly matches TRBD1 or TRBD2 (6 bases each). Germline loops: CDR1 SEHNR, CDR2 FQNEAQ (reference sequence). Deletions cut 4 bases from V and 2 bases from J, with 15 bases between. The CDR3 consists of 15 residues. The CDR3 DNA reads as TGTGCCAGCAGCTCCCCGGGGGCAGGGACCTACGAGCAGTACTTC. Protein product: CASSSPGAGTYEQYF.

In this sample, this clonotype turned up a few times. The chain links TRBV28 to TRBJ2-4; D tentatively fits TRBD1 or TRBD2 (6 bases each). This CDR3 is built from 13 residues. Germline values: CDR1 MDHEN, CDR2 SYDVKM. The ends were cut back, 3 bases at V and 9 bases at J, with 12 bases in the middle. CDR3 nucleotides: TGTGCCAGCAGTTTGGGGGGCGTGGGCATTCAGTACTTC. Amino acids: CASSLGGVGIQYF.